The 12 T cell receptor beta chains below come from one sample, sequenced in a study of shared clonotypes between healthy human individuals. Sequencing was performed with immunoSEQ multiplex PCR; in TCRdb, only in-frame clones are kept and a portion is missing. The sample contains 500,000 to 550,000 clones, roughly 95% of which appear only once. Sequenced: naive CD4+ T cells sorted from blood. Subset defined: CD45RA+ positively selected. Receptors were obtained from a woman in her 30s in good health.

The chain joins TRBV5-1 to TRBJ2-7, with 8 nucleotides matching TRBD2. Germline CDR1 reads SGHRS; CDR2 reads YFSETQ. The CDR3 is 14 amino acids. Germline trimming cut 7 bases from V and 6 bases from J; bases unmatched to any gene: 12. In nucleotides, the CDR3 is TGCGCCAGCCCCCCCGGGACTAGGAGTAGCGAGCAGTACTTC. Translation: CASPPGTRSSEQYF.

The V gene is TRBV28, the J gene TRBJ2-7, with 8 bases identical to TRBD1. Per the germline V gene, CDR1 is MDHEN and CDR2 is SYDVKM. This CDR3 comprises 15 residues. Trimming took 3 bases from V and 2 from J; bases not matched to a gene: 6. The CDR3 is CASSFLGQAPYEQYF. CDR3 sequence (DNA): TGTGCCAGCAGTTTCTTGGGACAGGCCCCCTACGAGCAGTACTTC.

The chain's CDR3 is CASSYGHNQETQYF. The CDR3 DNA reads as TGTGCCAGCAGTTACGGGCATAACCAAGAGACCCAGTACTTC. This chain joins TRBV6-6 and TRBJ2-5; D is undetermined. This CDR3 spans 14 amino acids. V was shortened by 2 bases and J by 0 bases, with 7 bases between the two germline ends. CDR1 is MNHNY, CDR2 SVGAGI, per germline (reference sequence).

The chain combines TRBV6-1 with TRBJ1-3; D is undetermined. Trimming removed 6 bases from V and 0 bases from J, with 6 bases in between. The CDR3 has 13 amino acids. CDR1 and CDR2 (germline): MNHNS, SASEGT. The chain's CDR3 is CASRASSGNTIYF. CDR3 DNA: TGTGCCAGCAGGGCCAGCTCTGGAAACACCATATATTTT.

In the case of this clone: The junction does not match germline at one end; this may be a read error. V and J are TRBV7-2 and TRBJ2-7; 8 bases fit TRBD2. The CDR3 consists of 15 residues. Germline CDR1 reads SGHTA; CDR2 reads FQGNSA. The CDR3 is CASRLGSGSLYEQYF. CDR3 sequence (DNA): TGTGCCAGCCGCTTGGGGAGCGGGAGCCTCTACGAGCAGTACTTC.

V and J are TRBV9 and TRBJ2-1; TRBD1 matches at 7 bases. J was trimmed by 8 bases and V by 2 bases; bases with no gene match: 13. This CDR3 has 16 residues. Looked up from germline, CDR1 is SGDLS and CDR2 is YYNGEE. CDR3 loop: CASSVNDRVSYHEQFF. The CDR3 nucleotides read TGTGCCAGCAGCGTTAATGACAGGGTTAGTTATCATGAGCAGTTCTTC.

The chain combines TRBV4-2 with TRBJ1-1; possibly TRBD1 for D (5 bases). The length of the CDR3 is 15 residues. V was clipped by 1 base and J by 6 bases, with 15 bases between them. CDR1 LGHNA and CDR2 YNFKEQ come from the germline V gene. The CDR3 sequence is CASSQARSGKPEAFF. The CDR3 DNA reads TGTGCCAGCAGCCAAGCTCGGTCAGGGAAGCCTGAAGCTTTCTTT.

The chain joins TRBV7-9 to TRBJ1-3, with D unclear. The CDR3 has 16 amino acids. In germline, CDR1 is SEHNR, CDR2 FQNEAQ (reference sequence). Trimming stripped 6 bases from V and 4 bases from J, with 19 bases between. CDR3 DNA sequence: TGTGCCAGCAGTTACTTAGGCACCGTGCAAGGAAACACCATATATTTT. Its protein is CASSYLGTVQGNTIYF.

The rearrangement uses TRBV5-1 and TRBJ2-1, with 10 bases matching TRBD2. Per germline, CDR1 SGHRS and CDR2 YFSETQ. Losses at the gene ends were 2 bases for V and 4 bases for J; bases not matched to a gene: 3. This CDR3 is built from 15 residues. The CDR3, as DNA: TGCGCCAGCAGCTTTGGAGCGGGAGGGTACAATGAGCAGTTCTTC. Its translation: CASSFGAGGYNEQFF.

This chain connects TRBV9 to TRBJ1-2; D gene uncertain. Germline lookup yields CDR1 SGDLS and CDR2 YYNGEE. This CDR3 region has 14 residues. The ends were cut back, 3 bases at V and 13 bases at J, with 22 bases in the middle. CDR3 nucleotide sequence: TGTGCCAGCAGCGAAGAGCCGATGGGCTTCGTTAGCACCTTC. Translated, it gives CASSEEPMGFVSTF. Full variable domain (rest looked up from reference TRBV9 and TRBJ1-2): DSGVTQTPKHLITATGQRVTLRCSPRSGDLSVYWYQQSLDQGLQFLIQYYNGEERAKGNILERFSAQQFPDLHSELNLSSLELGDSALYFCASSEEPMGFVSTFGSGTRLTVV.

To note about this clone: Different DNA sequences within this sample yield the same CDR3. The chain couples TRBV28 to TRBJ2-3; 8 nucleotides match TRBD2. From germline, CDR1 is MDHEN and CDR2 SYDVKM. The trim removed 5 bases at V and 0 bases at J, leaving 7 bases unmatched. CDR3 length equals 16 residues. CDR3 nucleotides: TGTGCCAGCAGTCCCTACACTAGCGGAAGCACAGATACGCAGTATTTT. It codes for CASSPYTSGSTDTQYF.

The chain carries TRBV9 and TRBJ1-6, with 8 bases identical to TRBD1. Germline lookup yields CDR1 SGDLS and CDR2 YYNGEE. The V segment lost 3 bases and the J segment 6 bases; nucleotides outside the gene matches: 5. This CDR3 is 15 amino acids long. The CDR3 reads CASSAGQGVNSPLHF. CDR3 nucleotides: TGTGCCAGCAGCGCCGGACAGGGTGTTAATTCACCCCTCCACTTT. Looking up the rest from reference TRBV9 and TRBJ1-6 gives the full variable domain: DSGVTQTPKHLITATGQRVTLRCSPRSGDLSVYWYQQSLDQGLQFLIQYYNGEERAKGNILERFSAQQFPDLHSELNLSSLELGDSALYFCASSAGQGVNSPLHFGNGTRLTVT.